This T cell receptor beta chain was found in a study of CD8 T cells in ankylosing spondylitis. Study conclusions and caveats: What appeared characteristic of ankylosing spondylitis blood was a TCR beta motif of about eight highly homologous variants. Reactive arthritis synovial fluid and blood previously showed some of these motif variants. As reported, disease-linked clones showed significant enrichment in matched ankylosing spondylitis synovial fluid.

For TCR beta, libraries came from quantitative 5'-RACE with molecular barcodes. TCRdb used MiXCR to reprocess the 5' RACE reads, holding one entry per CDR3 protein. Among about 260,000 distinct CDR3 sequences, under 30% were seen once, and the ten largest hold 0.5% to 0.65%. The sample holds a few counts of this clonotype. Antigen: not known. The V and J ends lost 6 bases and 7 bases, in that order; junction bases with no gene match: 14. CDR3 size: 15 residues. This clonotype originated in a male donor with ankylosing spondylitis or in good health (not recorded which). Sequencing was carried out using blood, either unsorted or a sorted T cell fraction (not recorded which). This sequence joins TRBV12-3 or TRBV12-4 and TRBJ1-1; 7 bases line up with TRBD1. CDR3 nucleotide sequence: TGTGCCAGCAGCAAAGACAGGGTGGTGTGGAATGAAGCTTTCTTT. Its protein product is CASSKDRVVWNEAFF.